The entry below describes one T cell receptor (beta chain). Investigators profiled TCR beta VDJ and CDR3 from genomic DNA template. MiXCR was run by TCRdb on the reads, yielding one entry per CDR3 protein. Here the sample spans 150,000 to 200,000 distinct CDR3 sequences, around 45% being singletons. Trimming cost V 6 bases and J 8 bases; bases outside gene matches: 18. The CDR3 runs 19 residues. The sample comes from a study of CD8+CD57+ T cells in acquired aplastic anemia. Background on the study: Sorted CD4+ and CD8+ cells gave a mean 3.2 ug DNA, range roughly 0.19 to 27.4 ug.

Sequencing was performed on sorted CD4+, CD8+, or CD8+CD57+ T cells (not recorded which) from PBMCs. V usage is TRBV12-3 or TRBV12-4 and J usage is TRBJ2-1, with 14 bases fitting TRBD2. This sequence was found in a human donor in good health. The CDR3 sequence is CASRTLLTSGREEEDEQFF. The DNA for the CDR3 is TGTGCCAGCAGAACCCTTCTGACTAGCGGGAGGGAGGAGGAGGATGAGCAGTTCTTC.